Shown below are 25 T cell receptor beta chains from a single sample sequenced in a study of cytomegalovirus exposure and HLA in healthy donors. The PCR contained 60 Vbeta and 13 Jbeta primers. Using immunoSEQ multiplex PCR, the repertoire was profiled, and TCRdb retains in-frame clones only, with some absent. Here the sample spans 150,000 to 180,000 clones, roughly 77% being singletons. The sequenced material came from PBMCs. The source is a man under 40 in good health and CMV-seropositive.

The CDR3 here is CASSPEGIPYEQYF. The CDR3 region has the DNA TGTGCCAGCAGCCCCGAGGGTATCCCCTACGAGCAGTACTTC. The chain joins TRBV7-9 to TRBJ2-7; weak D call: TRBD2 (5 bases). Deletions cut 5 bases from V and 2 bases from J, with 13 bases between. CDR1 and CDR2 from the germline V gene are SEHNR and FQNEAQ (reference sequence). The CDR3 has 14 amino acids. The whole variable domain, remainder taken from reference TRBV7-9 and TRBJ2-7, is DTGVSQNPRHKITKRGQNVTFRCDPISEHNRLYWYRQTLGQGPEFLTYFQNEAQLEKSRLLSDRFSAERPKGSFSTLEIQRTEQGDSAMYLCASSPEGIPYEQYFGPGTRLTVT.

This clone came up once. The chain couples TRBV6-6 to TRBJ2-7; 11 nucleotides align to TRBD2. The ends lost 4 bases at V and 2 bases at J; junction bases unmatched: 4. The CDR3 runs 15 residues. Per the germline V gene, CDR1 is MNHNY and CDR2 is SVGAGI (reference sequence). The CDR3 spells CASSSGTSGAYEQYF. DNA for the CDR3: TGTGCCAGCAGTTCCGGGACTAGCGGTGCCTACGAGCAGTACTTC.

This chain connects TRBV6-1 to TRBJ2-5, with 9 bases matching TRBD2. CDR1 is MNHNS, CDR2 SASEGT, per germline. V dropped 4 bases and J dropped 5; count of bases not matched to a gene: 8. The CDR3 contains 15 residues. As DNA, the CDR3 is TGTGCCAGCAGTGTTAATAGCGGGAGCGCTGAGACCCAGTACTTC. Amino acid sequence: CASSVNSGSAETQYF.

The chain links TRBV19 to TRBJ2-5; maybe TRBD2 (5 bases). V gave up 7 bases and J gave up 2 bases, with 26 bases separating them. The CDR3 spans 18 residues. Germline-derived CDR1 and CDR2 are LNHDA and SQIVND (reference sequence). The CDR3 coding sequence is TGTGCCAGTATAGCGTGGGTGAGTTCCCCGCCCGGTCAAGAGACCCAGTACTTC. Amino acids: CASIAWVSSPPGQETQYF.

The V and J genes are TRBV2 and TRBJ2-3; 11 bases are shared with TRBD1. Germline trimming cut 5 bases from V and 5 bases from J; bases unmatched to any gene: 6. The CDR3 runs 15 residues. Germline loops: CDR1 SNHLY, CDR2 FYNNEI. The CDR3 spells CASSPGQGVLDTQYF. Written as DNA, the CDR3 is TGTGCCAGCAGTCCGGGACAGGGGGTTCTAGATACGCAGTATTTT. The full variable domain, in which reference TRBV2 and TRBJ2-3 provide the parts outside the CDR3, is EPEVTQTPSHQVTQMGQEVILRCVPISNHLYFYWYRQILGQKVEFLVSFYNNEISEKSEIFDDQFSVERPDGSNFTLKIRSTKLEDSAMYFCASSPGQGVLDTQYFGPGTRLTVL.

The gene calls are TRBV11-2 and TRBJ1-5; 7 nucleotides match TRBD1. CDR1 is SGHAT, CDR2 FQNNGV, per germline. The CDR3 extends over 15 amino acids. V lost 5 bases and J lost 4; bases outside the gene matches: 8. The CDR3 sequence is CASSIGTARNQPQHF. DNA for the CDR3: TGTGCCAGCAGCATCGGGACAGCTAGAAATCAGCCCCAGCATTTT.

J is TRBJ1-5 and V is TRBV2; D unresolved. Trimming removed 3 bases at V and 2 bases at J, with 8 bases between. This CDR3 is built from 14 residues. Germline V gene sequence: CDR1 SNHLY, CDR2 FYNNEI. CDR3: CASSERGGNQPQHF. The DNA for the CDR3 is TGTGCCAGCAGTGAGAGAGGAGGCAATCAGCCCCAGCATTTT.

The genes are TRBV5-1 and TRBJ1-5; D is ambiguous. The CDR3 has 15 amino acids. In germline, CDR1 is SGHRS, CDR2 YFSETQ. V lost 0 bases, J lost 0 bases, and 7 bases lay in between. CDR3 residues: CASSLGPYSNQPQHF. DNA of the CDR3: TGCGCCAGCAGCTTGGGTCCTTATAGCAATCAGCCCCAGCATTTT.

This clone was seen a single time. The chain joins TRBV7-3 to TRBJ2-7, with D unclear. The CDR3 has 17 amino acids. V lost 5 bases, J lost 1 base, and 21 bases lay in between. Germline V CDR1 and CDR2: SGHTA, FQGTGA. The CDR3 DNA follows: TGTGCCAGCAGCCAAACTGGCACGGGTTACATTTCCTACGAGCAGTACTTC. Its protein product is CASSQTGTGYISYEQYF.

The chain links TRBV5-1 to TRBJ1-3; no reliable D call. V was clipped by 0 bases and J by 0 bases, with 7 bases between them. This CDR3 spans 15 amino acids. Germline V lookup: CDR1 SGHRS, CDR2 YFSETQ. The CDR3 bases are TGCGCCAGCAGCTTGGGCCGGAGCTCTGGAAACACCATATATTTT. As protein: CASSLGRSSGNTIYF.

The chain combines TRBV7-2 with TRBJ2-7, with D uncertain. This CDR3 contains 13 residues. Looked up from germline, CDR1 is SGHTA and CDR2 is FQGNSA. Trimming stripped 5 bases from V and 0 bases from J, with 8 bases between. CDR3: CASSPGLSYEQYF. The CDR3 DNA is TGTGCCAGCAGCCCTGGGCTCTCCTACGAGCAGTACTTC. The variable domain in full, completed from reference TRBV7-2 and TRBJ2-7, reads GAGVSQSPSNKVTEKGKDVELRCDPISGHTALYWYRQSLGQGLEFLIYFQGNSAPDKSGLPSDRFSAERTGGSVSTLTIQRTQQEDSAVYLCASSPGLSYEQYFGPGTRLTVT.

The chain links TRBV27 to TRBJ2-7; possible D gene TRBD1, 7 bases. Trimming removed 7 bases at V and 7 bases at J, with 20 bases between. The CDR3 length is 14 residues. CDR1 is MNHEY and CDR2 is SMNVEV in the germline V gene (reference sequence). For the CDR3, the DNA is TGTGCCAGCACCCTTTATGCAGGGGGGTTGGAGCAGTACTTC. Its translation is CASTLYAGGLEQYF.

This clone was observed a single time. This chain joins TRBV28 and TRBJ2-7, with 9 nucleotides matching TRBD2. The germline CDR1 and CDR2 sequences are MDHEN and SYDVKM. The CDR3 contains 14 residues. J gave up 0 bases and V 6 bases, and 3 bases lay outside the gene matches. The CDR3 sequence: CASRRGGASYEQYF. CDR3 DNA sequence: TGTGCCAGCAGGCGCGGGGGGGCCTCCTACGAGCAGTACTTC.

This clone was detected a few times. V gene TRBV19 combines with J gene TRBJ2-1; D unclear. V was cut by 6 bases and J by 1 base, with 7 bases left in between. The germline gives CDR1 LNHDA, CDR2 SQIVND (reference sequence). This CDR3 comprises 13 residues. The CDR3 loop reads CASSAESYNEQFF. Written as DNA, the CDR3 is TGTGCCAGTAGCGCGGAATCCTACAATGAGCAGTTCTTC. The full variable domain, completed using reference TRBV19 and TRBJ2-1, is DGGITQSPKYLFRKEGQNVTLSCEQNLNHDAMYWYRQDPGQGLRLIYYSQIVNDFQKGDIAEGYSVSREKKESFPLTVTSAQKNPTAFYLCASSAESYNEQFFGPGTRLTVL.

The CDR3 DNA reads TGTGCCAGCAGCCACTCGGACCCGGGGGATACGCAGTATTTT. This translates into CASSHSDPGDTQYF. This chain links TRBV4-2 with TRBJ2-3; maybe TRBD2 (5 bases). V was shortened by 3 bases and J by 6 bases, with 13 bases between the two germline ends. This CDR3 has 14 residues. From germline, CDR1 is LGHNA and CDR2 YNFKEQ.

This clone was observed a single time. The J gene is TRBJ1-1, the V gene TRBV14; D remains ambiguous. This CDR3 is 13 amino acids long. V was clipped by 2 bases and J by 7 bases, with 11 bases between them. Germline values: CDR1 SGHDN, CDR2 FVKESK. In DNA, the CDR3 is TGTGCCAGCAGCCAACAAAATCCAGGTGAAGCTTTCTTT. The encoded protein is CASSQQNPGEAFF.

The gene calls are TRBV2 and TRBJ1-5, with D unresolved. Germline CDR1 reads SNHLY; CDR2 reads FYNNEI. This CDR3 comprises 14 residues. V lost 6 bases and J lost 4, with 13 bases in between. CDR3 amino acids: CASRVRGINQPQHF. CDR3 sequence (DNA): TGTGCCAGCAGGGTTCGAGGGATAAATCAGCCCCAGCATTTT.

The chain joins TRBV27 to TRBJ1-2; 8 bases fit TRBD1. V shed 5 bases and J 7 bases; nucleotides not matched to a gene: 9. The CDR3 consists of 14 residues. CDR1 and CDR2 (germline): MNHEY, SMNVEV (reference sequence). The CDR3 sequence: CASSPRQGKFGYTF. The CDR3 bases are TGTGCCAGCAGTCCCAGACAGGGGAAATTTGGCTACACCTTC.

The chain employs TRBV11-2 and TRBJ2-7, with D hard to call. Trimming removed 1 base from V and 6 bases from J, with 7 bases in between. This CDR3 has 12 residues. CDR1 is SGHAT and CDR2 is FQNNGV in the germline V gene. This CDR3 is CASSLGLSEQYF. DNA for the CDR3: TGTGCCAGCAGCTTAGGACTCTCCGAGCAGTACTTC. Based on the CDR3 plus reference TRBV11-2 and TRBJ2-7, the full variable domain is EAGVAQSPRYKIIEKRQSVAFWCNPISGHATLYWYQQILGQGPKLLIQFQNNGVVDDSQLPKDRFSAERLKGVDSTLKIQPAKLEDSAVYLCASSLGLSEQYFGPGTRLTVT.

This chain connects TRBV27 to TRBJ1-5, with unresolved D. CDR1 MNHEY and CDR2 SMNVEV come from the germline V gene (reference sequence). The CDR3 length is 15 residues. V lost 0 bases and J 1 base, leaving 7 bases between the germline ends. The CDR3 loop reads CASSLSVGSNQPQHF. As DNA, the CDR3 is TGTGCCAGCAGTTTATCGGTCGGGAGCAATCAGCCCCAGCATTTT.

The J gene is TRBJ2-3, the V gene TRBV5-4; 7 bases are a match to TRBD2. There are 16 residues in the CDR3. From germline, CDR1 is SGHNT and CDR2 YYREEE (reference sequence). V trimming: 3 bases; J trimming: 0 bases; junction bases outside the gene matches: 7. CDR3 DNA sequence: TGTGCCAGCAGCTGGGGGGGGGACCTTAGCACAGATACGCAGTATTTT. It is translated as CASSWGGDLSTDTQYF.

The rearrangement uses TRBV27 and TRBJ1-2; 7 bases are shared with TRBD1. The CDR3 covers 14 residues. Germline V gene sequence: CDR1 MNHEY, CDR2 SMNVEV (reference sequence). J lost 1 base, V lost 6 bases, and 5 bases had no gene match. The CDR3 DNA is TGTGCCAGCAGGGGACAGCATTTTAACTATGGCTACACCTTC. Its translation is CASRGQHFNYGYTF.

This clone was recorded only once. V and J are TRBV5-1 and TRBJ2-5; 11 positions agree with TRBD2. Germline values: CDR1 SGHRS, CDR2 YFSETQ. This CDR3 contains 14 residues. With 5 bases clipped from V and 4 bases from J, the junction kept 4 bases outside the gene matches. CDR3 DNA: TGCGCCAGCAGGGGGCTAGCGGGAGGAGAGACCCAGTACTTC. Residues: CASRGLAGGETQYF.

The chain couples TRBV5-4 to TRBJ2-5, with TRBD2 matching over 10 bases. The CDR3 length is 14 residues. V shed 4 bases, J shed 4 bases, and the junction held 4 bases outside the gene matches. Germline CDR1 SGHNT, CDR2 YYREEE (reference sequence). CDR3 DNA: TGTGCCAGCAGCCCCCCTAGCGGGAGAGAGACCCAGTACTTC. Translating it yields CASSPPSGRETQYF.

The V call is TRBV9, the J call TRBJ2-1, with D possibly being TRBD2 (6 bases). Per germline, CDR1 SGDLS and CDR2 YYNGEE. The CDR3 contains 15 residues. Trimming pared 0 bases from V and 7 bases from J, leaving 14 bases between. CDR3 bases: TGTGCCAGCAGCGTAGAGGCGGCGGGAAGAAATGAGCAGTTCTTC. Amino acid sequence: CASSVEAAGRNEQFF.